The table lists the clone carrying this T cell receptor beta chain with a count of one. This record belongs to a study of cytomegalovirus exposure and HLA in healthy donors. Per germline, CDR1 SGDLS and CDR2 YYNGEE. V was pared by 3 bases and J by 6 bases, with 23 bases between. The CDR3 consists of 17 residues. Assay: immunoSEQ multiplex PCR; the TCRdb copy retains only in-frame clones and omits some. Found here are some 170,000 clones, 89% of them singletons; the top ten hold 4.2%. This clonotype originated in a man aged 18 to 35 in good health and CMV-seropositive. The V gene is TRBV9, the J gene TRBJ2-3; a possible D gene is TRBD1 (6 bases). Sequencing was carried out using PBMCs. The CDR3 is CASSDSLTGPQRDTQYF. The CDR3 nucleotides are TGTGCCAGCAGCGATTCCCTGACAGGCCCTCAACGGGATACGCAGTATTTT.